This passage covers 3 T cell receptor beta chains from one sample sequenced in a study of cytomegalovirus exposure and HLA in healthy donors listed by TCRdb under 2017. Library construction relied on the immunoSEQ multiplex PCR assay. A mixture of 60 forward primers for TCR Vbeta segments and 13 reverse primers for TCR Jbeta segments was used in the multiplex PCR. Drawn from immuneACCESS, this table holds only the in-frame rearrangements with V and J called that TCRdb kept. Clones are partly lost; checked studies trace under half to an unresolved V gene and leave the rest unexplained. This sample comprises some 170,000 clones, roughly 80% of them detected only once. The biggest ten clones account for around 6.7% of the sample. Input material: PBMCs. All receptors come from a woman aged 25 to 39 in good health and CMV-seropositive.

This chain connects TRBV7-8 to TRBJ1-2; a weak D match, TRBD1 (6 bases). V was pared by 3 bases and J by 3 bases, with 11 bases between. CDR1 is SGHVS, CDR2 FQNEAQ, per germline. CDR3 length: 14 residues. The CDR3 coding sequence is TGTGCCAGCAGCTTGGGGGCAGGAGACTATGGCTACACCTTC. Residues: CASSLGAGDYGYTF.

In this sample, this clone turned up once. The chain has TRBV6-6 and TRBJ1-6; 7 bases are shared with TRBD1. Per the germline V gene, CDR1 is MNHNY and CDR2 is SVGAGI (reference sequence). The CDR3 extends over 14 amino acids. V gave up 6 bases and J gave up 5 bases; unmatched junction bases: 4. Written as DNA, the CDR3 is TGTGCCAGCAGGGAGACAGGGCATAATTCACCCCTCCACTTT. Translating it yields CASRETGHNSPLHF.

The rearrangement uses TRBV27 and TRBJ1-1, with 7 bases identical to TRBD1. After removal of 0 bases from V and 0 bases from J, the junction contained 4 bases not matched to a gene. Germline V gene data show CDR1 as MNHEY and CDR2 as SMNVEV (reference sequence). The CDR3 contains 16 residues. CDR3 sequence (DNA): TGTGCCAGCAGTTTATCGATAACAGGGGTGAACACTGAAGCTTTCTTT. Translated: CASSLSITGVNTEAFF.